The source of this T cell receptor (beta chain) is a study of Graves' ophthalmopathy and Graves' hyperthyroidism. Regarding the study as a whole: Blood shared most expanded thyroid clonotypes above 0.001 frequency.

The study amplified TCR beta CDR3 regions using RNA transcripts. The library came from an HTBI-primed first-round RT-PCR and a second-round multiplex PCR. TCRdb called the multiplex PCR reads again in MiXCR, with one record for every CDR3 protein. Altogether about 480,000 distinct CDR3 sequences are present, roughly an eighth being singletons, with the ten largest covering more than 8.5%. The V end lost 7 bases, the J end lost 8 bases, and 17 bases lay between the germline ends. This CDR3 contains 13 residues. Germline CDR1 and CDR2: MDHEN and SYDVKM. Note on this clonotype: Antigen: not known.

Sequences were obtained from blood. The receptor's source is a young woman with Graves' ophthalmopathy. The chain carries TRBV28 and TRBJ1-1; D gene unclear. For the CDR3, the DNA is TGTGCCAGCACCTCTGTTACTCCGTTCGAAGCTTTCTTT. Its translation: CASTSVTPFEAFF.